The next 23 T cell receptor beta chains were all read from a single sample in a study of shared clonotypes between healthy human individuals. Profiled with immunoSEQ multiplex PCR; TCRdb holds only in-frame clones, not every one. The sample contains 2,100,000 or so clones, approximately 96% of which appear only once. Input material: naive CD4+ T cells sorted from blood. The subset: CD45RA+ positively selected. The receptor set was obtained from a man aged 18 to 29 in good health.

V is TRBV7-2 and J is TRBJ1-1; D is unresolved. In germline, CDR1 is SGHTA, CDR2 FQGNSA. The CDR3 has 11 amino acids. V was shortened by 1 base and J by 11 bases, with 8 bases between the two germline ends. CDR3 residues: CASSLDIRAFF. The CDR3 DNA reads as TGTGCCAGCAGCTTAGATATACGGGCTTTCTTT.

The rearrangement uses TRBV5-1 and TRBJ2-7; TRBD2 might be the D (5 bases). CDR3 length equals 16 residues. Trimming removed 4 bases at V and 4 bases at J, with 21 bases between. The germline gives CDR1 SGHRS, CDR2 YFSETQ. The CDR3 loop is CASSKTRSVNIYEQYF. The CDR3 DNA sequence: TGCGCCAGCAGCAAAACTAGGTCCGTGAATATATACGAGCAGTACTTC.

V and J are TRBV10-2 and TRBJ1-2, with D hard to call. This CDR3 has 13 amino acids. Germline CDR1 WSHSY, CDR2 SAAADI. Trimming took 7 bases from V and 4 from J, leaving 13 bases between them. The CDR3 region has the DNA TGCGCCAGCAAGGAGGGAATCGGCTATGGCTACACCTTC. This encodes CASKEGIGYGYTF.

V and J are TRBV19 and TRBJ1-3, with D unclear. In germline, CDR1 is LNHDA, CDR2 SQIVND (reference sequence). CDR3 length: 17 amino acids. V was clipped by 3 bases and J by 0 bases, with 15 bases between them. Here the CDR3 reads CASSIRAGLISGNTIYF. CDR3 nucleotides: TGTGCCAGTAGTATTCGCGCCGGGCTTATCTCTGGAAACACCATATATTTT.

The chain is built from TRBV5-1 and TRBJ2-2; D unclear. This CDR3 spans 15 amino acids. Trimming stripped 1 base from V and 7 bases from J, with 14 bases between. CDR1 SGHRS and CDR2 YFSETQ come from the germline V gene. This CDR3 reads CASSLQQTQGGELFF. CDR3 nucleotides: TGCGCCAGCAGCTTGCAGCAAACCCAAGGCGGGGAGCTGTTTTTT.

The chain links TRBV5-1 to TRBJ2-7; tentative D call: TRBD2 (5 bases). Germline V gene data show CDR1 as SGHRS and CDR2 as YFSETQ. V was shortened by 4 bases and J by 7 bases, with 24 bases between the two germline ends. CDR3 length: 16 amino acids. CDR3 sequence (DNA): TGCGCCAGCAGCGAACTACAGAAGGGATGGGGAGAGGAGCAGTACTTC. It translates to CASSELQKGWGEEQYF.

The chain recombines TRBV6-5 with TRBJ1-4, with D maybe TRBD1 (6 bases). CDR3 length: 15 amino acids. Trimming left V 5 bases short and J 3 bases short, with 13 bases between. Germline V lookup: CDR1 MNHEY, CDR2 SVGAGI. CDR3 nucleotide sequence: TGTGCCAGCAGTCTTCTACAGGGCCCTAATGAAAAACTGTTTTTT. Protein: CASSLLQGPNEKLFF.

The rearrangement joins TRBV7-2 to TRBJ2-7; D remains ambiguous. CDR1 is SGHTA and CDR2 is FQGNSA in the germline V gene. Trimming stripped 2 bases from V and 2 bases from J, with 7 bases between. The CDR3 consists of 13 residues. The CDR3 spells CASSLPQTYEQYF. The CDR3 DNA follows: TGTGCCAGCAGCTTACCCCAAACCTACGAGCAGTACTTC.

This chain joins TRBV5-6 and TRBJ1-2, with 7 nucleotides matching TRBD1. This CDR3 has 18 residues. The V gene's germline CDR1 is SGHDT and CDR2 YYEEEE. The trim removed 4 bases at V and 0 bases at J, leaving 15 bases unmatched. CDR3 in amino acids: CASSPRGGTQGTNYGYTF. The DNA for the CDR3 is TGTGCCAGCAGCCCGAGAGGGGGGACACAGGGGACTAACTATGGCTACACCTTC. The entire variable domain, with the rest obtained from reference TRBV5-6 and TRBJ1-2, is as follows: DAGVTQSPTHLIKTRGQQVTLRCSPKSGHDTVSWYQQALGQGPQFIFQYYEEEERQRGNFPDRFSGHQFPNYSSELNVNALLLGDSALYLCASSPRGGTQGTNYGYTFGSGTRLTVV.

The rearrangement links TRBV7-2 to TRBJ2-7; no firm D call. Germline assignment: CDR1 SGHTA and CDR2 FQGNSA. V lost 0 bases and J lost 5, with 11 bases in between. The CDR3 is 14 amino acids. The CDR3 here is CASSLARGSHEQYF. Here the CDR3 DNA reads TGTGCCAGCAGCTTAGCGCGAGGTTCACACGAGCAGTACTTC. The full variable domain, rest sourced from reference TRBV7-2 and TRBJ2-7, is GAGVSQSPSNKVTEKGKDVELRCDPISGHTALYWYRQSLGQGLEFLIYFQGNSAPDKSGLPSDRFSAERTGGSVSTLTIQRTQQEDSAVYLCASSLARGSHEQYFGPGTRLTVT.

This chain uses TRBV10-1 with TRBJ2-1; 12 bases fit TRBD2. The length of the CDR3 is 16 residues. J was trimmed by 5 bases and V by 2 bases; bases with no gene match: 4. Germline V gene sequence: CDR1 WNHNN, CDR2 SYGVQD (reference sequence). The CDR3 sequence is CASSERGLAGNNEQFF. The CDR3 region has the DNA TGCGCCAGCAGTGAGCGGGGACTAGCGGGTAACAATGAGCAGTTCTTC.

The CDR3 reads CSALPGQGNEQYF. The CDR3 DNA reads TGCAGCGCCTTACCGGGACAGGGGAACGAGCAGTACTTC. The chain couples TRBV29-1 to TRBJ2-7; TRBD1 matches at 10 bases. Germline lookup yields CDR1 SQVTM and CDR2 ANQGSEA. The CDR3 is made up of 13 amino acids. The J segment lost 5 bases and the V segment lost 7 bases, leaving 8 bases of the junction unmatched.

The rearrangement uses TRBV6-1 and TRBJ2-7; D unresolved. The CDR3 has 13 residues. Germline assignment: CDR1 MNHNS and CDR2 SASEGT. V was trimmed by 5 bases and J by 3 bases, leaving 11 bases between them. CDR3 sequence reads: CASSPRSLYEQYF. In DNA, the CDR3 is TGTGCCAGCAGTCCCAGGTCCCTCTACGAGCAGTACTTC.

The gene calls are TRBV7-2 and TRBJ2-1; D may be TRBD1 or TRBD2 (5 bases each). Trimming cost V 4 bases and J 7 bases, with 11 bases left between them. The V gene's germline CDR1 is SGHTA and CDR2 FQGNSA. The CDR3 is 13 amino acids. The CDR3 DNA reads TGTGCCAGCAGCTCCCGGGGACGGAATGAGCAGTTCTTC. Translated, it gives CASSSRGRNEQFF.

With regard to this clone: Other nucleotide sequences in the sample specify the same CDR3. The chain carries TRBV10-3 and TRBJ2-2; D not resolved. Germline CDR1 reads ENHRY; CDR2 reads SYGVKD. V was clipped by 7 bases and J by 4 bases, with 7 bases between them. This CDR3 contains 12 residues. The DNA of the CDR3 is TGTGCCATCACGGGTGGCACCGGGGAGCTGTTTTTT. Residues: CAITGGTGELFF.

The gene calls are TRBV27 and TRBJ2-7, with 7 bases identical to TRBD1. Germline assignment: CDR1 MNHEY and CDR2 SMNVEV (reference sequence). Trimming at V came to 6 bases and at J to 0 bases, leaving 5 bases not matched to a gene. This CDR3 has 14 amino acids. The DNA for the CDR3 is TGTGCCAGCAGAAGACAGGGCAACTCCTACGAGCAGTACTTC. It is translated as CASRRQGNSYEQYF.

This sequence joins TRBV6-1 and TRBJ2-7, with 12 nucleotides matching TRBD1. The CDR3 covers 18 residues. The V gene end was trimmed by 4 bases and the J gene end by 4 bases; junction bases not matched to a gene: 14. The V gene's germline CDR1 is MNHNS and CDR2 SASEGT. In DNA, the CDR3 is TGTGCCAGCAGTGGGCGGGACAGGGGGCCCCGGTCGGGATACGAGCAGTACTTC. Its protein is CASSGRDRGPRSGYEQYF.

The V call is TRBV15, the J call TRBJ2-2; 9 nucleotides agree with TRBD1. The CDR3 length is 15 residues. Germline CDR1 reads LNHNV; CDR2 reads YYDKDF (reference sequence). The V and J ends lost 0 bases and 8 bases, in that order; junction bases with no gene match: 4. CDR3 bases: TGTGCCACCAGCAGAGAACAGGGGGCGCGTGGGGAGCTGTTTTTT. It specifies CATSREQGARGELFF.

Points on this clone: This sample also contains other DNA sequences that code for the same CDR3. V is TRBV5-6 and J is TRBJ2-5; D not resolved. Trimming took 0 bases from V and 5 from J, leaving 8 bases between them. The CDR3 covers 13 residues. Germline CDR1 reads SGHDT; CDR2 reads YYEEEE. Written as DNA, the CDR3 is TGTGCCAGCAGCTTGGGAGGAAGGGAGACCCAGTACTTC. This gives the protein CASSLGGRETQYF.

The V and J genes are TRBV7-2 and TRBJ2-2; no definite D call. The CDR3 extends over 15 amino acids. Germline V gene sequence: CDR1 SGHTA, CDR2 FQGNSA. Trimming took 4 bases from V and 1 from J, leaving 10 bases between them. In nucleotides, the CDR3 is TGTGCCAGCAGCTCCCTGAGCAGGAACACCGGGGAGCTGTTTTTT. Amino acid sequence: CASSSLSRNTGELFF.

As concerns this clone: The sample carries other DNA sequences with the same CDR3. The chain uses TRBV10-3 and TRBJ1-1; D is unresolved. The CDR3 has 14 amino acids. Trimming shortened V by 4 bases and J by 0 bases, and 9 bases separated the two germline ends. Germline V lookup: CDR1 ENHRY, CDR2 SYGVKD. The CDR3 sequence: CAISGAPLNTEAFF. The DNA for the CDR3 is TGTGCCATCAGTGGGGCCCCTTTGAACACTGAAGCTTTCTTT.

The chain couples TRBV27 to TRBJ2-7; the D is unclear. CDR3 length: 12 residues. The V gene's germline CDR1 is MNHEY and CDR2 SMNVEV (reference sequence). Trimming left V 2 bases short and J 4 bases short, with 6 bases between. The CDR3 coding sequence is TGTGCCAGCAGTTTAACCGGTTACGAGCAGTACTTC. As protein: CASSLTGYEQYF.

The chain has TRBV7-6 and TRBJ2-5; 9 positions match TRBD1. This CDR3 has 17 amino acids. The ends lost 5 bases at V and 1 base at J; junction bases unmatched: 11. Germline V gene lookup returns CDR1 SGHVS and CDR2 FNYEAQ. CDR3 residues: CASSSRDREAIQETQYF. The CDR3 DNA sequence: TGTGCCAGCAGCAGCCGGGACAGGGAGGCTATCCAAGAGACCCAGTACTTC. Based on the CDR3 plus reference TRBV7-6 and TRBJ2-5, the full variable domain is GAGVSQSPRYKVTKRGQDVALRCDPISGHVSLYWYRQALGQGPEFLTYFNYEAQQDKSGLPNDRFSAERPEGSISTLTIQRTEQRDSAMYRCASSSRDREAIQETQYFGPGTRLLVL.